This TCR beta chain was captured in a study of control samples from healthy donors and cancer patients. Produced via immunoSEQ multiplex PCR; TCRdb's table is partial and in-frame only. The data contain about 170,000 clones, 85% to 90% of them singletons. Germline V gives CDR1 SGHTA, CDR2 FQGNSA. V was pared by 4 bases and J by 5 bases, with 8 bases of the junction left unmatched. CDR3 length: 15 amino acids. V and J are TRBV7-2 and TRBJ2-7; 10 nucleotides align to TRBD1. The receptor's source is a man aged 30 to 39 in good health. The sequencing input was blood. The CDR3 sequence: CASSSYPGQGNEQYF. The CDR3 DNA reads TGTGCCAGCAGCTCGTATCCGGGACAGGGGAACGAGCAGTACTTC. The variable domain in full, completed from reference TRBV7-2 and TRBJ2-7, reads GAGVSQSPSNKVTEKGKDVELRCDPISGHTALYWYRQSLGQGLEFLIYFQGNSAPDKSGLPSDRFSAERTGGSVSTLTIQRTQQEDSAVYLCASSSYPGQGNEQYFGPGTRLTVT.